The 17 T cell receptor beta chains given below trace back to one sample, sequenced in a study of CD8+CD57+ T cells in acquired aplastic anemia. Genomic DNA, serving as template, underwent TCR beta VDJ and CDR3 profiling. One entry per CDR3 protein results from TCRdb running MiXCR on the reads. The profile shows around 290,000 distinct CDR3 sequences, approximately 57% of them singletons. Individuals selected for sequencing had exhibited CD8+CD57+ cell expansion on flow cytometry. Specimen: sorted CD4+, CD8+, or CD8+CD57+ T cells (not recorded which) from PBMCs. These receptors were taken from a human donor with aplastic anemia.

A single count supports this clonotype. The chain carries TRBV15 and TRBJ2-7; a weak D match, TRBD2 (6 bases). CDR1 and CDR2 from the germline V gene are LNHNV and YYDKDF (reference sequence). This CDR3 is 15 amino acids long. The V end was cut by 4 bases, the J end by 3 bases, with 16 bases between. CDR3: CATSISAGIIYEQYF. In nucleotides, the CDR3 is TGTGCCACCAGCATCTCTGCGGGGATTATCTACGAGCAGTACTTC.

This clonotype showed up just a few times. CDR3 sequence reads: CASSTSGSSTGELFF. CDR3 DNA: TGTGCCAGCAGTACTAGCGGGAGTAGCACCGGGGAGCTGTTTTTT. The gene calls are TRBV9 and TRBJ2-2; TRBD2 aligns across 11 bases. The V and J ends lost 5 bases and 4 bases, in that order; junction bases with no gene match: 4. Per germline, CDR1 SGDLS and CDR2 YYNGEE. This CDR3 comprises 15 residues.

This clonotype was seen ten or more times. The V call is TRBV15, the J call TRBJ2-5, with D perhaps matching TRBD1 (6 bases). V was clipped by 1 base and J by 2 bases, with 8 bases between them. The CDR3 extends over 14 amino acids. From germline, CDR1 is LNHNV and CDR2 YYDKDF (reference sequence). The CDR3 DNA reads TGTGCCACCAGCAGAGGACAGGAGCAAGAGACCCAGTACTTC. Translation gives CATSRGQEQETQYF.

The chain is built from TRBV7-8 and TRBJ2-3; D call uncertain. The CDR3 covers 13 residues. Germline loops: CDR1 SGHVS, CDR2 FQNEAQ. Trimming stripped 7 bases from V and 1 base from J, with 9 bases between. This CDR3 reads CASTLSGTDTQYF. The CDR3 DNA reads as TGTGCCAGCACCCTCTCTGGCACAGATACGCAGTATTTT.

The rearrangement uses TRBV19 and TRBJ2-6; maybe TRBD1 (7 bases). In germline, CDR1 is LNHDA, CDR2 SQIVND (reference sequence). The CDR3 is 16 amino acids. Trimming pared 4 bases from V and 1 base from J, leaving 11 bases between. The CDR3 sequence is CASSRQGGSGANVLTF. The CDR3 nucleotides are TGTGCCAGTAGTAGACAGGGAGGTTCTGGGGCCAACGTCCTGACTTTC.

This rearrangement joins TRBV7-9 to TRBJ2-5; 8 positions agree with TRBD2. Germline V CDR1 and CDR2: SEHNR, FQNEAQ (reference sequence). The V and J ends lost 7 bases and 5 bases, in that order; junction bases with no gene match: 6. This CDR3 spans 13 amino acids. The CDR3 DNA follows: TGTGCCAGCAACGTAGCGGGGTCGGAGACCCAGTACTTC. Its protein is CASNVAGSETQYF. The entire variable domain, with the rest obtained from reference TRBV7-9 and TRBJ2-5, is as follows: DTGVSQNPRHKITKRGQNVTFRCDPISEHNRLYWYRQTLGQGPEFLTYFQNEAQLEKSRLLSDRFSAERPKGSFSTLEIQRTEQGDSAMYLCASNVAGSETQYFGPGTRLLVL.

The chain joins TRBV20-1 to TRBJ2-1; D not resolved. With 5 bases removed from V and 7 bases from J, the gap between germline ends came to 12 bases. CDR1 is DFQATT and CDR2 is SNEGSKA in the germline V gene (reference sequence). The CDR3 covers 12 residues. The CDR3 is CSAPKWGNEQFF. The DNA of the CDR3 is TGCAGTGCTCCCAAGTGGGGAAATGAGCAGTTCTTC.

V usage is TRBV12-3 or TRBV12-4 and J usage is TRBJ2-7; 8 bases are a match to TRBD1. V trimming: 4 bases; J trimming: 6 bases; junction bases outside the gene matches: 5. This CDR3 comprises 13 residues. CDR3 DNA: TGTGCCAGCAGTTCGGCAGGGGGCAGCGAGCAGTACTTC. It codes for CASSSAGGSEQYF.

This clonotype was recorded at least ten times. This rearrangement joins TRBV24-1 to TRBJ1-3; no reliable D call. Germline assignment: CDR1 KGHDR and CDR2 SFDVKD. This CDR3 region has 13 residues. The germline V and J ends were trimmed by 7 bases and 1 base, with 7 bases remaining between them. The CDR3 DNA sequence: TGTGCCACCAGAACAGCTTCTGGAAACACCATATATTTT. Amino acids: CATRTASGNTIYF.

The V and J genes are TRBV12-3 or TRBV12-4 and TRBJ1-2, with unresolved D. The CDR3 totals 12 residues. V lost 6 bases to trimming and J lost 6 bases, with 11 bases between them. Here the CDR3 reads CASSPMEDGYTF. The CDR3 DNA reads as TGTGCCAGCAGCCCCATGGAGGATGGCTACACCTTC.

This clonotype has a count of ten or more. V is TRBV5-1 and J is TRBJ2-7; 11 bases map to TRBD1. J lost 2 bases, V lost 6 bases, and 4 bases had no gene match. Looked up from germline, CDR1 is SGHRS and CDR2 is YFSETQ. CDR3 length: 14 amino acids. The CDR3 protein is CASNTGQGAYEQYF. The CDR3 region has the DNA TGCGCCAGCAACACGGGACAGGGGGCCTACGAGCAGTACTTC.

This rearrangement joins TRBV20-1 to TRBJ2-5; D gene unclear. Germline assignment: CDR1 DFQATT and CDR2 SNEGSKA (reference sequence). This CDR3 is built from 12 residues. Between the trimmed V and J ends, which lost 3 bases and 5 bases, there was a span of 10 bases. CDR3 DNA sequence: TGCAGTGCTAGTGTTTCCGGGGAGACCCAGTACTTC. It encodes CSASVSGETQYF.

This clonotype was detected once. This chain joins TRBV2 and TRBJ1-2; 10 bases align to TRBD1. The germline V gene encodes CDR1 SNHLY and CDR2 FYNNEI. The CDR3 contains 13 residues. V was pared by 8 bases and J by 6 bases, with 6 bases of the junction left unmatched. CDR3 nucleotides: TGTGCCAGCCGAACGGGACAGGGGAATGGCTACACCTTC. Translated: CASRTGQGNGYTF.

This clonotype was found many times. The genes are TRBV3-1 and TRBJ2-7, with no clear D. The germline CDR1 and CDR2 sequences are LGHDT and YNNKEL (reference sequence). The CDR3 is 15 residues long. V dropped 4 bases and J dropped 3 bases, with 16 bases sitting between them. CDR3 sequence (DNA): TGTGCCAGCAGCCGGACCCCCGGCCACCTCTACGAGCAGTACTTC. It translates to CASSRTPGHLYEQYF.

With respect to this clonotype: The conserved phenylalanine or tryptophan is not found at the CDR3 terminus, so this likely reflects a read error. Because the CDR3's place on the DNA is in doubt, the DNA is left out and the CDR3 is given as listed by TCRdb. This sequence joins TRBV6-5 and TRBJ1-2; the listed D gene, TRBD1, was not tested against the DNA. The CDR3 extends over 14 residues, inclusive of both ends. The germline gives CDR1 MNHEY, CDR2 SVGAGI. CDR3 sequence reads: CAISDFTGAGGCTS.

The chain employs TRBV19 and TRBJ1-3; D not resolved. Per germline, CDR1 LNHDA and CDR2 SQIVND (reference sequence). V lost 2 bases and J 4 bases, leaving 6 bases between the germline ends. The CDR3 has 13 amino acids. The CDR3 DNA reads TGTGCCAGTAGTATAATGACCGGAAACACCATATATTTT. It encodes CASSIMTGNTIYF.

This chain joins TRBV5-1 and TRBJ1-6; a possible D gene is TRBD1 (5 bases). Germline V gene data show CDR1 as SGHRS and CDR2 as YFSETQ. CDR3 length: 14 amino acids. V lost 1 base and J lost 7, with 9 bases in between. CDR3 protein: CASSLSTGNSPLHF. For the CDR3, the DNA is TGCGCCAGCAGCTTGTCAACAGGAAATTCACCCCTCCACTTT.